This section outlines one TCR beta chain sequence together with its context. V gave up 2 bases and J gave up 0 bases; unmatched junction bases: 8. CDR3 length equals 18 residues. Germline V gene lookup returns CDR1 SGHRS and CDR2 YFSETQ. The data were produced by immunoSEQ multiplex PCR, yet TCRdb's version contains in-frame clones alone and is incomplete. The profile shows about 250,000 clones, 85% of them singletons. This sample was included in a study of blood T cell repertoires in COVID-19. On the study more broadly: The analysed material was cDNA or gDNA that came from T cells, B-cell-depleted T cells, or PBMCs.

The receptor comes from an older woman with active or convalescent COVID-19. J is TRBJ2-6 and V is TRBV5-1, with 7 bases identical to TRBD1. The sample comprised peripheral blood. DNA for the CDR3: TGCGCCAGCAGCTTATCGGGACAGATGAGCTCTGGGGCCAACGTCCTGACTTTC. Translation: CASSLSGQMSSGANVLTF.